The rows below give T cell receptor beta chains drawn from one sample of a study of blood T cells in healthy people across ages. TCRdb re-called the 5' RACE reads through MiXCR, storing one row per CDR3 protein. The table includes about a million distinct CDR3 sequences, around two fifths detected once. The sequencing input was blood. These TCRs come from a man in his late teens or twenties in good health. Both conserved end residues are part of each CDR3. Each record gives: CDR3 protein, CDR3 DNA, V gene, J gene, clone size, D gene. A D gene is named only where the DNA matches it firmly. The size entry is marked missing in some rows and otherwise reads once, few, many or a size class.

CDR3 protein: CASSFPAGVSTDTQYF
CDR3 DNA: TGTGCCAGCAGTTTCCCAGCGGGGGTAAGCACAGATACGCAGTATTTT
V gene: TRBV12-3/TRBV12-4
J gene: TRBJ2-3
clone size: few
D gene: TRBD2

CDR3 protein: CASGGVQGHQPQHF
CDR3 DNA: TGTGCCAGCGGCGGAGTGCAGGGGCATCAGCCCCAGCATTTT
V gene: TRBV6-6
J gene: TRBJ1-5
clone size: .
D gene: .

CDR3 protein: CASTPAEGRHDTQYF
CDR3 DNA: TGTGCCAGCACCCCAGCGGAGGGGAGGCATGATACGCAGTATTTT
V gene: TRBV28
J gene: TRBJ2-3
clone size: .
D gene: .

CDR3 protein: CASSFGAKNIQYF
CDR3 DNA: TGCGCCAGCAGCTTTGGGGCCAAAAACATTCAGTACTTC
V gene: TRBV11-1
J gene: TRBJ2-4
clone size: .
D gene: .

CDR3 protein: CASSVGDGNTEAFF
CDR3 DNA: TGTGCCAGCAGCGTAGGCGACGGGAACACTGAAGCTTTCTTT
V gene: TRBV9
J gene: TRBJ1-1
clone size: .
D gene: .

CDR3 protein: CASSPAPEGYTF
CDR3 DNA: TGTGCCAGCAGTCCGGCCCCGGAGGGCTACACCTTC
V gene: TRBV12-3/TRBV12-4
J gene: TRBJ1-2
clone size: .
D gene: .

CDR3 protein: CASRRLGGYGYTF
CDR3 DNA: TGTGCCAGCAGGAGACTGGGGGGCTATGGCTACACCTTC
V gene: TRBV12-3/TRBV12-4
J gene: TRBJ1-2
clone size: .
D gene: .

CDR3 protein: CASSQEESGPEAFF
CDR3 DNA: TGTGCCAGCAGCCAAGAGGAATCGGGCCCTGAAGCTTTCTTT
V gene: TRBV4-2
J gene: TRBJ1-1
clone size: many
D gene: .

CDR3 protein: CAISGDSRYTF
CDR3 DNA: TGTGCCATCAGTGGGGACAGCCGCTACACCTTC
V gene: TRBV10-3
J gene: TRBJ1-2
clone size: few
D gene: TRBD1

CDR3 protein: CASRTDRRRNYGYTF
CDR3 DNA: TGTGCCAGCAGGACGGACAGGCGAAGGAACTATGGCTACACCTTC
V gene: TRBV28
J gene: TRBJ1-2
clone size: few
D gene: TRBD1

CDR3 protein: CASSEGDRGDTQYF
CDR3 DNA: TGTGCCAGCAGCGAGGGGGATCGGGGAGATACGCAGTATTTT
V gene: TRBV9
J gene: TRBJ2-3
clone size: few
D gene: .

CDR3 protein: CASSRKPDMNTEAFF
CDR3 DNA: TGCGCCAGCAGCCGGAAACCTGACATGAACACTGAAGCTTTCTTT
V gene: TRBV5-1
J gene: TRBJ1-1
clone size: few
D gene: .

CDR3 protein: CASSEGTSTRDEQYF
CDR3 DNA: TGTGCCAGCAGTGAAGGGACTAGCACGCGCGACGAGCAGTACTTC
V gene: TRBV6-1
J gene: TRBJ2-7
clone size: .
D gene: TRBD2

CDR3 protein: CSARDLRDVDEKLFF
CDR3 DNA: TGCAGTGCTAGAGACCTGCGAGACGTAGATGAAAAACTGTTTTTT
V gene: TRBV20-1
J gene: TRBJ1-4
clone size: .
D gene: .

CDR3 protein: CSDQMEGQCGYF
CDR3 DNA: TGCAGCGACCAAATGGAGGGACAGTGCGGGTACTTC
V gene: TRBV29-1
J gene: TRBJ2-5
clone size: .
D gene: .

CDR3 protein: CAISEGGDTQYF
CDR3 DNA: TGTGCCATCAGTGAAGGGGGTGATACGCAGTATTTT
V gene: TRBV10-3
J gene: TRBJ2-3
clone size: many
D gene: .

CDR3 protein: CASSQQWTETNYGYTF
CDR3 DNA: TGTGCCAGCAGCCAACAATGGACAGAAACTAACTATGGCTACACCTTC
V gene: TRBV5-5
J gene: TRBJ1-2
clone size: few
D gene: .

CDR3 protein: CASSHEQGANYGYTF
CDR3 DNA: TGTGCCAGCAGCCATGAACAGGGAGCTAACTATGGCTACACCTTC
V gene: TRBV4-2
J gene: TRBJ1-2
clone size: .
D gene: .

CDR3 protein: CASSPPGGGQGNIQYF
CDR3 DNA: TGTGCCAGCAGCCCCCCCGGAGGGGGCCAGGGAAACATTCAGTACTTC
V gene: TRBV6-8
J gene: TRBJ2-4
clone size: .
D gene: .

CDR3 protein: CASSYSDGADTQYF
CDR3 DNA: TGTGCCAGCAGTTACTCGGACGGGGCAGATACGCAGTATTTT
V gene: TRBV6-5
J gene: TRBJ2-3
clone size: .
D gene: .

CDR3 protein: CASSLGSDGYEQYF
CDR3 DNA: TGTGCCAGCAGCTTAGGTTCGGACGGCTACGAGCAGTACTTC
V gene: TRBV7-2
J gene: TRBJ2-7
clone size: .
D gene: .

CDR3 protein: CAWSVRGRSNQPQHF
CDR3 DNA: TGTGCCTGGAGTGTACGAGGACGGAGCAATCAGCCCCAGCATTTT
V gene: TRBV30
J gene: TRBJ1-5
clone size: .
D gene: .

CDR3 protein: CASSPPEAYGYTF
CDR3 DNA: TGTGCCAGCTCACCACCGGAAGCCTATGGCTACACCTTC
V gene: TRBV18
J gene: TRBJ1-2
clone size: .
D gene: .

CDR3 protein: CASSEDLEGYEKLFF
CDR3 DNA: TGTGCCAGCTCTGAAGACCTCGAAGGTTATGAAAAACTGTTTTTT
V gene: TRBV2
J gene: TRBJ1-4
clone size: few
D gene: .

CDR3 protein: CASSPRGGANNEQFF
CDR3 DNA: TGTGCCAGCAGCCCTCGGGGCGGGGCAAACAATGAGCAGTTCTTC
V gene: TRBV27
J gene: TRBJ2-1
clone size: few
D gene: .

CDR3 protein: CASSPRTGSGTDTQYF
CDR3 DNA: TGTGCCAGCAGCCCCCGGACAGGGAGCGGCACAGATACGCAGTATTTT
V gene: TRBV7-2
J gene: TRBJ2-3
clone size: many
D gene: TRBD1

CDR3 protein: CASSLQAGSGGELFF
CDR3 DNA: TGTGCCAGCAGCCTACAGGCAGGGAGTGGCGGGGAGCTGTTTTTT
V gene: TRBV12-3/TRBV12-4
J gene: TRBJ2-2
clone size: .
D gene: .

CDR3 protein: CASSYGTRNEQFF
CDR3 DNA: TGTGCCAGCAGCTACGGGACTAGAAATGAGCAGTTCTTC
V gene: TRBV7-2
J gene: TRBJ2-1
clone size: few
D gene: TRBD2

CDR3 protein: CASSFGSDYGYTF
CDR3 DNA: TGTGCCAGCAGTTTTGGCAGTGACTATGGCTACACCTTC
V gene: TRBV12-3/TRBV12-4
J gene: TRBJ1-2
clone size: many
D gene: .

CDR3 protein: CASSQEFLNSYEQYF
CDR3 DNA: TGTGCCAGCAGCCAAGAGTTCCTCAACTCCTACGAGCAGTACTTC
V gene: TRBV4-2
J gene: TRBJ2-7
clone size: few
D gene: .